Each of the 17 T cell receptor beta chains below was sequenced from the same sample in a study of blood T cell repertoires in COVID-19. Here immunoSEQ multiplex PCR was the method, and the copy in TCRdb shows in-frame clones only, minus some. This table has 60,000 to 70,000 clones, over 75% appearing once. The material sequenced was peripheral blood. These receptors all come from a woman in her sixties with COVID-19, enrolled during active disease.

The CDR3 DNA sequence: TGTGCCAGCAGCAGAACCAGAGGGCAGCCATTCGGAGACTATGGCTACACCTTC. Amino acids: CASSRTRGQPFGDYGYTF. The genes are TRBV6-2 or TRBV6-3 and TRBJ1-2; D is uncertain. Germline-derived CDR1 and CDR2 are MNHEY and SVGEGT. V gave up 6 bases and J gave up 3 bases, with 26 bases separating them. There are 18 residues in the CDR3.

V usage is TRBV11-3 and J usage is TRBJ2-7; TRBD1 is a possible D gene (7 bases). The CDR3 length is 14 residues. V was pared by 6 bases and J by 4 bases, with 16 bases between. Germline V CDR1 and CDR2: SGHNT, YENEEA. The CDR3 sequence is CASRFRTGLYEQYF. The CDR3 nucleotides are TGTGCCAGCAGATTCCGGACAGGACTATACGAGCAGTACTTC.

The chain carries TRBV14 and TRBJ2-1; the match to TRBD2 covers 7 bases. V was pared by 3 bases and J by 0 bases, with 11 bases of the junction left unmatched. Germline V gene data show CDR1 as SGHDN and CDR2 as FVKESK. This CDR3 has 18 amino acids. CDR3 in amino acids: CASSHLGRGRASYNEQFF. The CDR3 nucleotides are TGTGCCAGCAGCCATTTGGGCCGCGGGAGAGCCTCCTACAATGAGCAGTTCTTC.

This sequence joins TRBV11-2 and TRBJ2-1, with TRBD2 matching over 12 bases. The V and J ends lost 5 bases and 0 bases, in that order; junction bases with no gene match: 5. CDR1 and CDR2 from the germline V gene are SGHAT and FQNNGV. This CDR3 has 17 residues. CDR3 sequence: CASSLAGGPHSYNEQFF. The CDR3, as DNA: TGTGCCAGCAGCCTAGCGGGAGGGCCCCACTCCTACAATGAGCAGTTCTTC.

This clone has only a few counts. This chain connects TRBV6-5 to TRBJ2-1; TRBD2 aligns across 8 bases. With V trimmed by 2 bases and J by 0 bases, 3 bases remained unmatched. The CDR3 has 16 residues. Per the germline V gene, CDR1 is MNHEY and CDR2 is SVGAGI. CDR3 in amino acids: CASSYASGSSYNEQFF. The CDR3 DNA reads as TGTGCCAGCAGTTACGCAAGCGGGAGCTCCTACAATGAGCAGTTCTTC.

The chain uses TRBV10-3 and TRBJ1-2, with D possibly being TRBD1 (5 bases). CDR1 is ENHRY, CDR2 SYGVKD, per germline. Trimming took 2 bases from V and 4 from J, leaving 8 bases between them. This CDR3 region has 13 residues. The CDR3 loop is CAISEPDSYGYTF. CDR3 in DNA: TGTGCCATCAGTGAGCCAGACAGCTATGGCTACACCTTC.

V is TRBV7-9 and J is TRBJ2-3, with 8 bases aligning to TRBD1. Trimming at V came to 0 bases and at J to 0 bases, leaving 5 bases not matched to a gene. Germline values: CDR1 SEHNR, CDR2 FQNEAQ (reference sequence). The CDR3 spans 17 residues. DNA for the CDR3: TGTGCCAGCAGCTTAGCTGGACAGGGTCCCAGCACAGATACGCAGTATTTT. Protein: CASSLAGQGPSTDTQYF.

The CDR3 sequence is CASSPGGLGNTIYF. In nucleotides, the CDR3 is TGTGCCAGCAGCCCGGGAGGATTGGGAAACACCATATATTTT. The V call is TRBV3-1 (or the pseudogene TRBV3-2), the J call TRBJ1-3; no definite D call. Trimming removed 4 bases from V and 4 bases from J, with 11 bases in between. The CDR3 runs 14 residues. CDR1 LGHDT and CDR2 YNNKEL come from the germline V gene (reference sequence).

The rearrangement links TRBV7-2 to TRBJ1-5; 7 bases are a match to TRBD1. The CDR3 totals 16 residues. The germline V gene has CDR1 SGHTA and CDR2 FQGNSA. Losses at the gene ends were 2 bases for V and 11 bases for J; bases not matched to a gene: 15. CDR3 in amino acids: CASSLWGRGSGLAQHF. The CDR3 DNA follows: TGTGCCAGCAGCTTATGGGGCAGGGGGAGTGGTCTGGCCCAGCATTTT.

The V and J genes are TRBV7-9 and TRBJ2-5, with D uncertain. The CDR3 sequence is 14 residues long. Trimming removed 5 bases from V and 1 base from J, with 11 bases in between. Germline lookup yields CDR1 SEHNR and CDR2 FQNEAQ (reference sequence). The CDR3 sequence is CASSPPSGQETQYF. The CDR3 DNA follows: TGTGCCAGCAGCCCCCCGTCCGGCCAAGAGACCCAGTACTTC.

This CDR3 reads CATRSLTGWNTEAFF. In DNA, the CDR3 is TGTGCCACAAGGTCACTGACAGGGTGGAACACTGAAGCTTTCTTT. The chain joins TRBV6-5 to TRBJ1-1; TRBD1 agrees at 7 bases. CDR3 length equals 15 residues. V was clipped by 10 bases and J by 1 base; unmatched bases: 12. Germline assignment: CDR1 MNHEY and CDR2 SVGAGI.

The rearrangement uses TRBV5-1 and TRBJ2-7; D may be TRBD1 (6 bases). CDR1 and CDR2 (germline): SGHRS, YFSETQ. Deletions cut 5 bases from V and 3 bases from J, with 18 bases between. This CDR3 is 15 amino acids long. CDR3 sequence: CASRREQGTNYEQYF. Here the CDR3 DNA reads TGCGCCAGCAGGCGTGAACAGGGAACCAACTACGAGCAGTACTTC. The full variable domain, rest sourced from reference TRBV5-1 and TRBJ2-7, is KAGVTQTPRYLIKTRGQQVTLSCSPISGHRSVSWYQQTPGQGLQFLFEYFSETQRNKGNFPGRFSGRQFSNSRSEMNVSTLELGDSALYLCASRREQGTNYEQYFGPGTRLTVT.

The rearrangement joins TRBV7-9 to TRBJ2-7; 8 nucleotides align to TRBD2. The V gene's germline CDR1 is SEHNR and CDR2 FQNEAQ (reference sequence). With 1 base clipped from V and 1 base from J, the junction kept 3 bases outside the gene matches. The CDR3 loop spans 15 amino acids. The CDR3, as DNA: TGTGCCAGCAGCTTAGGAGGACTAGCTTCCTACGAGCAGTACTTC. Translating gives CASSLGGLASYEQYF.

Only one count was recorded for this clone. V gene TRBV6-5 combines with J gene TRBJ1-1, with D perhaps matching TRBD1 (5 bases). CDR3 length equals 14 residues. Trimming cost V 7 bases and J 3 bases, with 15 bases left between them. Germline loops: CDR1 MNHEY, CDR2 SVGAGI. CDR3 amino acids: CASILQVMYTEAFF. CDR3 in DNA: TGTGCCAGCATTCTACAGGTGATGTACACTGAAGCTTTCTTT.

This chain connects TRBV6-2 or TRBV6-3 to TRBJ1-6; 8 nucleotides line up with TRBD1. Germline V gene sequence: CDR1 MNHEY, CDR2 SVGEGT. The CDR3 has 14 amino acids. V dropped 4 bases and J dropped 7; count of bases not matched to a gene: 3. The chain's CDR3 is CASSFDRGNSPLHF. The CDR3, as DNA: TGTGCCAGCAGTTTCGACAGGGGCAATTCACCCCTCCACTTT.

This rearrangement joins TRBV30 to TRBJ2-7; D possibly corresponds to TRBD2 (6 bases). Germline V lookup: CDR1 GTSNPN, CDR2 SVGIG (reference sequence). This CDR3 spans 14 amino acids. V was cut by 1 base and J by 0 bases, with 10 bases left in between. Here the CDR3 reads CAWSAGTGSYEQYF. Here the CDR3 DNA reads TGTGCCTGGAGTGCGGGGACTGGCTCCTACGAGCAGTACTTC. Using reference TRBV30 and TRBJ2-7 for the parts outside the CDR3, the full variable domain is SQTIHQWPATLVQPVGSPLSLECTVEGTSNPNLYWYRQAAGRGLQLLFYSVGIGQISSEVPQNLSASRPQDRQFILSSKKLLLSDSGFYLCAWSAGTGSYEQYFGPGTRLTVT.

This clone was detected a few times. The chain uses TRBV5-6 and TRBJ1-3; no reliable D call. Germline V gene sequence: CDR1 SGHDT, CDR2 YYEEEE. The CDR3 consists of 14 residues. Trimming removed 1 base from V and 2 bases from J, with 7 bases in between. The CDR3 bases are TGTGCCAGCAGCTTGTACAGCACTGGAAACACCATATATTTT. Translated: CASSLYSTGNTIYF.